The 24 T cell receptor beta chains presented below share a single source sample, sequenced in a study of T cells in Graves' hyperthyroidism and ophthalmopathy. TCR beta CDR3 sequences were amplified from RNA transcripts. Carried out on the TCR CDR3, a first-round RT-PCR used the HTBI primer set. One entry per CDR3 protein results from TCRdb running MiXCR on the multiplex PCR reads. The table shows approximately 740,000 distinct CDR3 sequences, with roughly 15% occurring only once. The sample taken for sequencing was blood. All receptors come from a woman aged 18-29 years with Graves' hyperthyroidism.

The V and J genes are TRBV29-1 and TRBJ2-1; D not resolved. Per the germline V gene, CDR1 is SQVTM and CDR2 is ANQGSEA. Deletions cut 0 bases from V and 14 bases from J, with 11 bases between. The CDR3 totals 11 residues. The CDR3 DNA is TGCAGCGTTGAAGATCGTTCCAGCGAGTTCTTC. Translated, it gives CSVEDRSSEFF.

This clonotype was detected a few times. The chain employs TRBV5-1 and TRBJ2-5; D is perhaps TRBD1 (5 bases). The CDR3 totals 14 residues. The germline V gene encodes CDR1 SGHRS and CDR2 YFSETQ. Between the trimmed V and J ends, which lost 6 bases and 3 bases, there was a span of 15 bases. CDR3 in amino acids: CASTLVGQEETQYF. The CDR3, as DNA: TGCGCCAGCACGCTAGTCGGACAAGAAGAGACCCAGTACTTC.

This clonotype was counted many times. This chain links TRBV7-9 with TRBJ2-5; D gene uncertain. Trimming took off 2 bases at V and 5 bases at J, with 3 bases between the two ends. Germline V gene lookup returns CDR1 SEHNR and CDR2 FQNEAQ (reference sequence). The CDR3 spans 11 residues. CDR3 sequence: CASSLMETQYF. CDR3 nucleotide sequence: TGTGCCAGCAGCTTAATGGAGACCCAGTACTTC.

The chain has TRBV19 and TRBJ2-1; D might be TRBD1 or TRBD2, each matching 5 bases. The V gene's germline CDR1 is LNHDA and CDR2 SQIVND (reference sequence). Deletions cut 3 bases from V and 1 base from J, with 7 bases between. The CDR3 extends over 14 amino acids. Written as DNA, the CDR3 is TGTGCCAGTAGTATGGGGGTATCCTACAATGAGCAGTTCTTC. Protein product: CASSMGVSYNEQFF.

The gene calls are TRBV12-3 or TRBV12-4 and TRBJ1-3, with 12 bases that match TRBD1. The V segment lost 6 bases and the J segment 4 bases; nucleotides outside the gene matches: 4. The CDR3 is 15 residues long. Here the CDR3 reads CASRGGQGAGNTIYF. CDR3 nucleotide sequence: TGTGCCAGCAGGGGGGGACAGGGGGCCGGAAACACCATATATTTT.

In its sample, this clonotype was seen many times. The chain joins TRBV11-2 to TRBJ2-3, with D tentatively TRBD2 (7 bases). This CDR3 comprises 15 residues. Germline loops: CDR1 SGHAT, CDR2 FQNNGV. The germline V and J ends were trimmed by 2 bases and 2 bases, with 11 bases remaining between them. The CDR3 coding sequence is TGTGCCAGCAGCTTATTGCGGGGGCCCACAGATACGCAGTATTTT. Translation: CASSLLRGPTDTQYF.

Regarding this clonotype: Since a much larger clone is just one base distant, this may be a read error. The conserved phenylalanine or tryptophan normally closing the CDR3 is absent here, so this likely arose from a read error. This CDR3 reads CASSPGDYGYTL. The CDR3 coding sequence is TGTGCCAGCTCTCCGGGGGACTATGGCTACACCCTC. The chain combines TRBV2 with TRBJ1-2, with D possibly TRBD1 on 5 matching bases. The CDR3 is 12 amino acids. Germline V lookup: CDR1 SNHLY, CDR2 FYNNEI. Trimming pared 8 bases from V and 3 bases from J, leaving 10 bases between.

This clonotype occurred a few times. The rearrangement links TRBV5-1 to TRBJ1-2; D unclear. Looked up from germline, CDR1 is SGHRS and CDR2 is YFSETQ. V lost 1 base and J 8 bases, leaving 24 bases between the germline ends. This CDR3 contains 17 residues. Written as DNA, the CDR3 is TGCGCCAGCAGCTTGTTATCCAAGGAACTATCGATGGACGGCTACACCTTC. It translates to CASSLLSKELSMDGYTF. Looking up the rest from reference TRBV5-1 and TRBJ1-2 gives the full variable domain: KAGVTQTPRYLIKTRGQQVTLSCSPISGHRSVSWYQQTPGQGLQFLFEYFSETQRNKGNFPGRFSGRQFSNSRSEMNVSTLELGDSALYLCASSLLSKELSMDGYTFGSGTRLTVV.

This chain joins TRBV29-1 and TRBJ2-3; 9 nucleotides align to TRBD2. The J segment lost 2 bases and the V segment lost 6 bases, leaving 9 bases of the junction unmatched. Germline CDR1 and CDR2: SQVTM and ANQGSEA. The length of the CDR3 is 15 residues. Written as DNA, the CDR3 is TGCAGCGTCGATACGACTAGCGGTGCCACAGATACGCAGTATTTT. Translated: CSVDTTSGATDTQYF.

This chain links TRBV3-1 with TRBJ2-1; 7 bases are shared with TRBD2. The CDR3 length is 15 residues. The V gene end was trimmed by 4 bases and the J gene end by 2 bases; junction bases not matched to a gene: 5. The germline V gene has CDR1 LGHDT and CDR2 YNNKEL (reference sequence). The CDR3 nucleotides read TGTGCCAGCAGCCCCCAGGGAGGGGCCTACAATGAGCAGTTCTTC. Its protein is CASSPQGGAYNEQFF.

This clonotype was counted many times. J is TRBJ1-2 and V is TRBV18; no definite D call. V was cut by 1 base and J by 2 bases, with 8 bases left in between. Germline V gene lookup returns CDR1 KGHSH and CDR2 LQKENI. The CDR3 runs 14 residues. In DNA, the CDR3 is TGTGCCAGCTCACCACTGGGAGTCAACTATGGCTACACCTTC. Its protein product is CASSPLGVNYGYTF.

This clonotype was seen a handful of times. The chain is built from TRBV5-1 and TRBJ2-1, with TRBD1 identical over 11 bases. This CDR3 region has 17 residues. The germline CDR1 and CDR2 sequences are SGHRS and YFSETQ. V lost 4 bases to trimming and J lost 6 bases; unmatched junction nucleotides: 12. The CDR3 loop is CASSPDPTGTGGNEQFF. In DNA form, the CDR3 reads TGCGCCAGCAGCCCCGATCCCACCGGGACAGGGGGCAATGAGCAGTTCTTC.

This clonotype was counted ten times or more. The rearrangement joins TRBV3-1 to TRBJ2-3; either TRBD1 or TRBD2 may fit D (5 bases each). Germline CDR1 and CDR2: LGHDT and YNNKEL (reference sequence). V was clipped by 0 bases and J by 5 bases, with 6 bases between them. The CDR3 runs 13 residues. The CDR3: CASSQDGGDTQYF. CDR3 DNA: TGTGCCAGCAGCCAAGATGGGGGAGATACGCAGTATTTT.

The chain carries TRBV19 and TRBJ2-1, with D maybe TRBD2 (5 bases). Germline V gene sequence: CDR1 LNHDA, CDR2 SQIVND (reference sequence). Trimming pared 2 bases from V and 9 bases from J, leaving 14 bases between. The CDR3 consists of 14 residues. CDR3 sequence: CASSISLGSFEQFF. CDR3 DNA sequence: TGTGCCAGTAGTATATCTTTGGGGAGTTTTGAGCAGTTCTTC.

At least ten counts were recorded for this clonotype. This chain joins TRBV19 and TRBJ1-2, with D perhaps matching TRBD1 (6 bases). The CDR3 loop spans 18 amino acids. Germline V gene lookup returns CDR1 LNHDA and CDR2 SQIVND (reference sequence). Between the trimmed V and J ends, which lost 1 base and 2 bases, there was a span of 20 bases. Written as DNA, the CDR3 is TGTGCCAGTAGTATAGCATACTATTGGACAGAAAAAAACTATGGCTACACCTTC. This gives the protein CASSIAYYWTEKNYGYTF.

V and J are TRBV2 and TRBJ2-2, with 7 bases that match TRBD2. This CDR3 contains 13 residues. The germline V gene encodes CDR1 SNHLY and CDR2 FYNNEI. V lost 6 bases, J lost 7 bases, and 5 bases stayed unmatched. The CDR3 DNA follows: TGTGCCAGCAGACCTAGCGGACTCGGGGAGCTGTTTTTT. Translating gives CASRPSGLGELFF.

This clonotype came up a few times. The chain employs TRBV28 and TRBJ1-2, with 7 bases fitting TRBD1. With 3 bases clipped from V and 12 bases from J, the junction kept 4 bases outside the gene matches. Per germline, CDR1 MDHEN and CDR2 SYDVKM. The CDR3 runs to 11 residues. As DNA, the CDR3 is TGTGCCAGCAGTTTCTACAGGGGTCACACCTTC. Translated: CASSFYRGHTF.

This clonotype showed up just a few times. The chain joins TRBV5-5 to TRBJ2-1; TRBD2 matches 8 bases. The ends lost 2 bases at V and 15 bases at J; junction bases unmatched: 10. This CDR3 contains 13 residues. CDR1 and CDR2 from the germline V gene are SGHKS and YYEKEE (reference sequence). The CDR3 DNA follows: TGTGCCAGCAGCTTCGACCCGGGACTAGATATGTTCTTC. Protein sequence: CASSFDPGLDMFF.

V usage is TRBV6-2 or TRBV6-3 and J usage is TRBJ2-1; D is unresolved. Germline CDR1 and CDR2: MNHEY and SVGEGT. This CDR3 comprises 14 residues. V was trimmed by 5 bases and J by 6 bases, leaving 14 bases between them. CDR3 DNA sequence: TGTGCCAGCAGTACTGGGCTTTTCGGCAATGAGCAGTTCTTC. Amino acid sequence: CASSTGLFGNEQFF.

V gene TRBV28 combines with J gene TRBJ1-1; possibly TRBD1 for D (5 bases). The CDR3 runs 17 residues. Trimming cost V 4 bases and J 4 bases, with 22 bases left between them. Germline V CDR1 and CDR2: MDHEN, SYDVKM. The CDR3 nucleotides read TGTGCCAGCAGTTCTCTTGAGGGGCGGGCCGTCGGCACTGAAGCTTTCTTT. It yields the protein CASSSLEGRAVGTEAFF.

In its sample, this clonotype was seen many times. CDR3 protein: CASSLAGQGVPYEQYF. The CDR3 DNA follows: TGTGCCAGCAGCCTGGCGGGACAGGGCGTACCCTACGAGCAGTACTTC. The chain combines TRBV11-2 with TRBJ2-7; 9 nucleotides match TRBD1. Germline CDR1 and CDR2: SGHAT and FQNNGV. The J segment lost 2 bases and the V segment lost 5 bases, leaving 10 bases of the junction unmatched. The CDR3 runs 16 residues.

This clonotype has at least ten counts. The chain couples TRBV7-2 to TRBJ1-2, with 9 bases matching TRBD1. The germline V gene has CDR1 SGHTA and CDR2 FQGNSA. Trimming at V came to 0 bases and at J to 2 bases, leaving 4 bases not matched to a gene. This CDR3 is 16 amino acids long. The CDR3 region has the DNA TGTGCCAGCAGCTTAGCGGGACAGGGAGTGAACTATGGCTACACCTTC. It codes for CASSLAGQGVNYGYTF.

This clonotype has more than one count but fewer than ten. The rearrangement joins TRBV4-3 to TRBJ2-1; 9 bases are a match to TRBD1. V lost 0 bases to trimming and J lost 7 bases; unmatched junction nucleotides: 16. The CDR3 covers 19 residues. Germline V lookup: CDR1 LGHNA, CDR2 YSLEER. CDR3 residues: CASSQEGGGTGSLLNEQFF. In DNA form, the CDR3 reads TGCGCCAGCAGCCAAGAGGGGGGAGGGACAGGGAGCTTGTTGAATGAGCAGTTCTTC.

This clonotype was detected ten times or more. J is TRBJ2-7 and V is TRBV5-6; a weak D match, TRBD1 (5 bases). The CDR3 has 14 amino acids. CDR1 is SGHDT, CDR2 YYEEEE, per germline. V was clipped by 0 bases and J by 1 base, with 8 bases between them. This chain's CDR3 is CASSLGRQSYEQYF. DNA of the CDR3: TGTGCCAGCAGCTTGGGTCGACAGTCCTACGAGCAGTACTTC. The full variable domain, rest sourced from reference TRBV5-6 and TRBJ2-7, is DAGVTQSPTHLIKTRGQQVTLRCSPKSGHDTVSWYQQALGQGPQFIFQYYEEEERQRGNFPDRFSGHQFPNYSSELNVNALLLGDSALYLCASSLGRQSYEQYFGPGTRLTVT.